This T cell receptor beta chain appears in the sequencing data of a study of blood T cell repertoires in COVID-19. Study as a whole: Sites in the United States, Italy and Spain provided acute and convalescent COVID-19 samples. Sources were T cells, B-cell-depleted T cells, or PBMCs; the material itself was cDNA or gDNA.

Authors' processing steps: Estimation of nucleated cell counts relied on the amplification of reference gene primers. The repertoire was sequenced with immunoSEQ multiplex PCR; TCRdb's copy has only in-frame clones and lacks some. V and J calls and clone size are given by that table; D and trimming were obtained from the DNA. The repertoire holds about 250,000 clones, with 83% as singletons. This clone was seen only once. The CDR3 spans 13 residues. Trimming took 7 bases from V and 7 from J, leaving 13 bases between them. Germline CDR1 is LNHDA and CDR2 is SQIVND (reference sequence). Sequencing was done on a sample of peripheral blood. This chain connects TRBV19 to TRBJ1-4; a weak D match, TRBD1 (5 bases). The clonotype was recovered from a human donor in a cohort sampled during active COVID-19. For the CDR3, the DNA is TGTGCCAGTAAGGGCCAGGGAGGTGAAAAACTGTTTTTT. Amino acids: CASKGQGGEKLFF.